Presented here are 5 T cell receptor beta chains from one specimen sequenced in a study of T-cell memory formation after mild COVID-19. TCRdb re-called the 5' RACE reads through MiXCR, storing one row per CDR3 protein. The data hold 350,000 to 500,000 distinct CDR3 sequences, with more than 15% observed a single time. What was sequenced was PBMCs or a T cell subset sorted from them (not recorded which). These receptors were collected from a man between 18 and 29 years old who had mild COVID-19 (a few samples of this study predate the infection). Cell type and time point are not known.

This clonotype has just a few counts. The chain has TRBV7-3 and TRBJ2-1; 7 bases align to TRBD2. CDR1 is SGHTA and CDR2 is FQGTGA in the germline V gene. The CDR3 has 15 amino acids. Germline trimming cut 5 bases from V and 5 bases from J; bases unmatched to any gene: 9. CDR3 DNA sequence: TGTGCCAGCAGCCCCTGGACTAGTTCCCACAATGAGCAGTTCTTC. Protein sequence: CASSPWTSSHNEQFF.

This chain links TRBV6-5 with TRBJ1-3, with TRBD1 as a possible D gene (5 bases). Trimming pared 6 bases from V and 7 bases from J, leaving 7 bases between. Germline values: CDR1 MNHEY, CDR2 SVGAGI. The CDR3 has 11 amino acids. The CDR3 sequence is CASREGNTIYF. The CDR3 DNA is TGTGCCAGCAGAGAGGGGAACACCATATATTTT.

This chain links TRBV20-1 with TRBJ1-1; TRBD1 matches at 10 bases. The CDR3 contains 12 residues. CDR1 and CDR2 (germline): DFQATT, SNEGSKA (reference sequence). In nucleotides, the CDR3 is TGCGGGGGACAGGGGTTACCTTCTTTCGCTTTCTTT. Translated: CGGQGLPSFAFF.

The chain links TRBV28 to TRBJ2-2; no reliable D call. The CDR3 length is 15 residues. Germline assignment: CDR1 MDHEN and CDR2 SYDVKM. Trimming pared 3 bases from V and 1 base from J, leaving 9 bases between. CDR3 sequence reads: CASSFPGLNTGELFF. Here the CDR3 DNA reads TGTGCCAGCAGTTTCCCCGGCTTGAACACCGGGGAGCTGTTTTTT. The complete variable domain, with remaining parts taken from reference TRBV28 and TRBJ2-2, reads DVKVTQSSRYLVKRTGEKVFLECVQDMDHENMFWYRQDPGLGLRLIYFSYDVKMKEKGDIPEGYSVSREKKERFSLILESASTNQTSMYLCASSFPGLNTGELFFGEGSRLTVL.

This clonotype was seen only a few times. The CDR3 sequence is CASSQGDGDHYGYTF. CDR3 coding DNA: TGTGCCAGCAGCCAAGGAGATGGAGATCACTATGGCTACACCTTC. The gene calls are TRBV3-1 and TRBJ1-2; no reliable D call. V lost 1 base and J lost 3, with 12 bases in between. CDR1 and CDR2 from the germline V gene are LGHDT and YNNKEL (reference sequence). The CDR3 has 15 amino acids.